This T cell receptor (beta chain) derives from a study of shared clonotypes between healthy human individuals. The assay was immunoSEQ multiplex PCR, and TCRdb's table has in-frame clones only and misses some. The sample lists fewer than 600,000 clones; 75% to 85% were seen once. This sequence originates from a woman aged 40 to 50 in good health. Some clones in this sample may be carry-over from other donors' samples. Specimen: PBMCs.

The CDR3 DNA is TGTGCCTGGAGTGAGGGACTAGCGGGAGGAAAGCAGTTCTTC. It codes for CAWSEGLAGGKQFF. The rearrangement joins TRBV30 to TRBJ2-1; TRBD2 agrees at 15 bases. V was pared by 1 base and J by 11 bases, with 3 bases of the junction left unmatched. Germline values: CDR1 GTSNPN, CDR2 SVGIG (reference sequence). The CDR3 sequence is 14 residues long.